These T cell receptor beta chains were read from a single sample in a study of post-analysis software for immune sequencing data. TCRdb called the PCR reads again in MiXCR, with one record for every CDR3 protein. The profile shows roughly 400,000 distinct CDR3 sequences, approximately 42% of them singletons. The specimen sequenced was blood. These receptors all stem from a girl aged 2-9 years with multiple sclerosis. Each CDR3 is given with its conserved first and last residue. Fields, in order: J gene, clone size, V gene, D gene, CDR3 protein, CDR3 DNA. D genes are given only for firm matches. Part of the rows lack a size; the others show once, few, many or a class for expanded clones.

j_gene: TRBJ2-7; abundance: -; v_gene: TRBV28; d_gene: -; CDR3aa: CASSSFPALYEQYF; CDR3nt: TGTGCCAGCAGTTCGTTCCCAGCTCTGTACGAGCAGTACTTC
j_gene: TRBJ2-7; abundance: few; v_gene: TRBV28; d_gene: TRBD2; CDR3aa: CASSLLAGVSAGLVYEQYF; CDR3nt: TGTGCCAGCAGTTTGCTTGCGGGGGTGTCAGCCGGCCTTGTGTACGAGCAGTACTTC
j_gene: TRBJ2-1; abundance: -; v_gene: TRBV7-3; d_gene: TRBD2; CDR3aa: CAGSFAGTSDNEQFF; CDR3nt: TGTGCCGGCAGCTTCGCCGGGACTAGCGACAATGAGCAGTTCTTC
j_gene: TRBJ1-5; abundance: -; v_gene: TRBV20-1; d_gene: TRBD1; CDR3aa: CSARQSTTGGRQPQHF; CDR3nt: TGCAGTGCTAGGCAGTCGACGACAGGGGGCCGACAGCCCCAGCATTTT
j_gene: TRBJ2-3; abundance: -; v_gene: TRBV4-3; d_gene: TRBD1; CDR3aa: CASSQGQGSTDTQYF; CDR3nt: TGCGCCAGCAGCCAGGGACAGGGTAGCACAGATACGCAGTATTTT
j_gene: TRBJ2-3; abundance: -; v_gene: TRBV20-1; d_gene: TRBD2; CDR3aa: CSARDWSGGGRRTDTQYF; CDR3nt: TGCAGTGCTAGAGATTGGTCTGGGGGGGGAAGAAGGACAGATACGCAGTATTTT
j_gene: TRBJ2-3; abundance: -; v_gene: TRBV7-2; d_gene: -; CDR3aa: CASSLQTGRFSTDTQYF; CDR3nt: TGTGCCAGCAGCTTGCAGACAGGCCGTTTTAGCACAGATACGCAGTATTTT
j_gene: TRBJ2-7; abundance: few; v_gene: TRBV9; d_gene: -; CDR3aa: CASSRGLSGEQYF; CDR3nt: TGTGCCAGCAGCAGAGGACTGTCTGGAGAGCAGTACTTC
j_gene: TRBJ2-1; abundance: -; v_gene: TRBV4-2; d_gene: -; CDR3aa: CASSQEGRDYNEQFF; CDR3nt: TGTGCCAGCAGCCAAGAGGGCAGGGATTACAATGAGCAGTTCTTC
j_gene: TRBJ2-5; abundance: -; v_gene: TRBV4-1; d_gene: TRBD1; CDR3aa: CASSQDPGTGKETQYF; CDR3nt: TGCGCCAGCAGCCAAGATCCCGGGACAGGGAAGGAGACCCAGTACTTC
j_gene: TRBJ2-1; abundance: -; v_gene: TRBV28; d_gene: -; CDR3aa: CASEQEYNEQFF; CDR3nt: TGTGCCAGCGAACAGGAGTACAATGAGCAGTTCTTC
j_gene: TRBJ2-6; abundance: -; v_gene: TRBV7-9; d_gene: TRBD2; CDR3aa: CASSNDGGANVRTF; CDR3nt: TGTGCCAGCAGCAACGACGGGGGGGCCAACGTCCGGACTTTC
j_gene: TRBJ2-1; abundance: -; v_gene: TRBV7-9; d_gene: -; CDR3aa: CASSRTGSNRDEQFF; CDR3nt: TGTGCCAGCAGCCGCACCGGGAGTAATAGGGATGAGCAGTTCTTC
j_gene: TRBJ2-5; abundance: -; v_gene: TRBV28; d_gene: -; CDR3aa: CASSTEGRVGGDKQYF; CDR3nt: TGTGCCAGCAGTACCGAGGGGCGGGTTGGCGGGGACAAGCAGTACTTC
j_gene: TRBJ2-3; abundance: few; v_gene: TRBV14; d_gene: -; CDR3aa: CASSQGATQYF; CDR3nt: TGTGCCAGCAGCCAAGGCGCGACGCAGTATTTT
j_gene: TRBJ1-1; abundance: -; v_gene: TRBV6-6; d_gene: -; CDR3aa: CASTAGTPTEAFF; CDR3nt: TGTGCCAGCACGGCAGGGACACCTACTGAAGCTTTCTTT
j_gene: TRBJ2-3; abundance: -; v_gene: TRBV12-3/TRBV12-4; d_gene: TRBD2; CDR3aa: CASRGGLAGGRSTDTQYF; CDR3nt: TGTGCCAGCAGGGGGGGGCTAGCGGGAGGTAGGAGCACAGATACGCAGTATTTT
j_gene: TRBJ2-4; abundance: -; v_gene: TRBV28; d_gene: -; CDR3aa: CASSLSGTGRSIQYF; CDR3nt: TGTGCCAGCAGTTTAAGCGGGACAGGTCGTAGCATTCAGTACTTC
j_gene: TRBJ2-4; abundance: -; v_gene: TRBV29-1; d_gene: TRBD1; CDR3aa: CSVWTGSDIQYF; CDR3nt: TGCAGCGTTTGGACAGGGTCAGACATTCAGTACTTC
j_gene: TRBJ2-7; abundance: -; v_gene: TRBV30; d_gene: -; CDR3aa: CAWSSGQPSYEQYF; CDR3nt: TGTGCCTGGTCATCGGGACAACCCTCCTACGAGCAGTACTTC
j_gene: TRBJ2-7; abundance: -; v_gene: TRBV5-1; d_gene: -; CDR3aa: CASSPRDPTYEQYF; CDR3nt: TGCGCCAGCAGCCCCCGGGACCCCACCTACGAGCAGTACTTC
j_gene: TRBJ1-2; abundance: -; v_gene: TRBV5-6; d_gene: -; CDR3aa: CASSLRPGNPNLNYGYTF; CDR3nt: TGTGCCAGCAGCTTGCGTCCGGGGAACCCTAATCTTAACTATGGCTACACCTTC
j_gene: TRBJ1-2; abundance: -; v_gene: TRBV3-1; d_gene: TRBD1; CDR3aa: CASSQGDRSYTF; CDR3nt: TGTGCCAGCAGCCAAGGGGACAGGAGCTACACCTTC
j_gene: TRBJ2-5; abundance: few; v_gene: TRBV12-3/TRBV12-4; d_gene: -; CDR3aa: CASRIQDWGSETQYF; CDR3nt: TGTGCCAGCAGGATCCAGGACTGGGGATCGGAGACCCAGTACTTC
j_gene: TRBJ2-5; abundance: -; v_gene: TRBV13; d_gene: TRBD1; CDR3aa: CASSPTGQVQETQYF; CDR3nt: TGTGCCAGCAGCCCCACGGGACAGGTTCAAGAGACCCAGTACTTC
j_gene: TRBJ1-2; abundance: few; v_gene: TRBV12-3/TRBV12-4; d_gene: -; CDR3aa: CASSLQNYGYTF; CDR3nt: TGTGCCAGCAGCCTCCAGAACTATGGCTACACCTTC
j_gene: TRBJ1-1; abundance: -; v_gene: TRBV28; d_gene: -; CDR3aa: CASIERGHTEAFF; CDR3nt: TGTGCCAGCATCGAGCGGGGGCACACTGAAGCTTTCTTT
j_gene: TRBJ1-1; abundance: -; v_gene: TRBV28; d_gene: -; CDR3aa: CASSQGRGRTEAFF; CDR3nt: TGTGCCAGCAGTCAGGGACGGGGGCGGACTGAAGCTTTCTTT
j_gene: TRBJ2-1; abundance: -; v_gene: TRBV5-1; d_gene: -; CDR3aa: CASSSAQYNEQFF; CDR3nt: TGTGCCAGCAGCTCGGCCCAATACAATGAGCAGTTCTTC
j_gene: TRBJ2-7; abundance: -; v_gene: TRBV11-2; d_gene: -; CDR3aa: CASSRWTYEQYF; CDR3nt: TGTGCCAGCAGCCGATGGACTTACGAGCAGTACTTC
j_gene: TRBJ1-2; abundance: few; v_gene: TRBV6-6; d_gene: -; CDR3aa: CASSTSTGTGYTF; CDR3nt: -
j_gene: TRBJ1-1; abundance: -; v_gene: TRBV7-2; d_gene: -; CDR3aa: CASSYQGGDAEAFF; CDR3nt: TGTGCCAGCAGCTACCAGGGAGGAGACGCTGAAGCTTTCTTT
j_gene: TRBJ2-1; abundance: -; v_gene: TRBV20-1; d_gene: TRBD2; CDR3aa: CSARDFGGAPNEQFF; CDR3nt: TGCAGTGCTAGAGATTTCGGGGGGGCTCCCAATGAGCAGTTCTTC
j_gene: TRBJ2-5; abundance: -; v_gene: TRBV28; d_gene: TRBD1; CDR3aa: CASSTQGVETQYF; CDR3nt: TGTGCCAGCAGCACACAGGGGGTGGAGACCCAGTACTTC
j_gene: TRBJ2-1; abundance: few; v_gene: TRBV7-3; d_gene: -; CDR3aa: CASSLQGRGDNEQFF; CDR3nt: TGTGCCAGCAGCTTACAAGGGCGGGGCGACAATGAGCAGTTCTTC
j_gene: TRBJ1-6; abundance: few; v_gene: TRBV28; d_gene: TRBD1; CDR3aa: CASITRDRGQANSPLHF; CDR3nt: TGTGCCAGCATTACCCGGGACAGGGGGCAAGCTAATTCACCCCTCCACTTT
j_gene: TRBJ2-7; abundance: -; v_gene: TRBV28; d_gene: -; CDR3aa: CASSSSTHEQYF; CDR3nt: TGTGCCAGCAGTAGTAGTACCCACGAGCAGTACTTC
j_gene: TRBJ2-1; abundance: -; v_gene: TRBV12-3/TRBV12-4; d_gene: -; CDR3aa: CASGGAPQFF; CDR3nt: TGTGCCAGCGGGGGGGCACCGCAGTTCTTC
j_gene: TRBJ1-2; abundance: few; v_gene: TRBV6-5; d_gene: TRBD1; CDR3aa: CATQAPGQIYGYTF; CDR3nt: TGTGCCACCCAGGCCCCGGGACAGATATATGGCTACACCTTC
j_gene: TRBJ2-7; abundance: few; v_gene: TRBV2; d_gene: TRBD1; CDR3aa: CASRDWTGRRYEQYF; CDR3nt: TGTGCCAGCAGAGATTGGACAGGGCGACGCTACGAGCAGTACTTC
j_gene: TRBJ2-5; abundance: -; v_gene: TRBV6-6; d_gene: -; CDR3aa: CASSYLSASRETQYF; CDR3nt: TGTGCCAGCAGTTACTTGTCAGCAAGCAGGGAGACCCAGTACTTC
j_gene: TRBJ2-5; abundance: once; v_gene: TRBV5-1; d_gene: -; CDR3aa: CASSLEAATYQETQYF; CDR3nt: TGCGCCAGCAGCTTGGAGGCAGCGACGTACCAAGAGACCCAGTACTTC
j_gene: TRBJ2-7; abundance: -; v_gene: TRBV12-1; d_gene: -; CDR3aa: CASSLLEFWYEQYF; CDR3nt: TGTGCCAGCAGCTTACTAGAATTTTGGTACGAGCAGTACTTC
j_gene: TRBJ2-1; abundance: -; v_gene: TRBV7-9; d_gene: -; CDR3aa: CASSRVHEQFF; CDR3nt: TGTGCCAGCAGCCGGGTCCATGAGCAGTTCTTC